A single sample is the source of the 3 T cell receptor beta chains below, sequenced in a study of T cell responses to AZD1222 COVID-19 vaccine (dated by TCRdb to about 2021). The library came from the immunoSEQ multiplex PCR assay. Drawn from immuneACCESS, this table holds only the in-frame rearrangements with V and J called that TCRdb kept. Clones are partly lost; checked studies trace under half to an unresolved V gene and leave the rest unexplained. In this sample the table shows tens of thousands of clones, over 75% of which occur a single time. The ten most abundant clones make up 20% to 30% of the sample. The label giving this sample's time point can be read as: baseline before first vaccination. This material consisted of peripheral blood, taken on day 0 of AZD1222 vaccination. The receptors come from an adult in good health.

The chain recombines TRBV11-2 with TRBJ1-2; TRBD1 is a possible D gene (6 bases). CDR3 length: 14 residues. Germline values: CDR1 SGHAT, CDR2 FQNNGV. V lost 4 bases and J lost 0, with 9 bases in between. DNA of the CDR3: TGTGCCAGCAGCTCGACAGGAGCTAACTATGGCTACACCTTC. Its translation: CASSSTGANYGYTF. The variable domain in full, completed from reference TRBV11-2 and TRBJ1-2, reads EAGVAQSPRYKIIEKRQSVAFWCNPISGHATLYWYQQILGQGPKLLIQFQNNGVVDDSQLPKDRFSAERLKGVDSTLKIQPAKLEDSAVYLCASSSTGANYGYTFGSGTRLTVV.

This chain uses TRBV12-3 or TRBV12-4 with TRBJ1-5; no reliable D call. V lost 4 bases, J lost 4 bases, and 8 bases lay in between. The CDR3 runs to 13 residues. The CDR3 region is CASSWAENQPQHF. The CDR3 nucleotides read TGTGCCAGCAGTTGGGCCGAGAATCAGCCCCAGCATTTT.

In regard to this clone: An end of the junction differs from the germline gene, which may be a read error. The chain recombines TRBV7-2 with TRBJ1-2; 8 bases map to TRBD1. Germline CDR1 is SGHTA and CDR2 is FQGNSA. The CDR3 is 12 amino acids. The CDR3 here is CTSSLAGGGYTF. The CDR3 DNA is TGTACCAGCAGTTTAGCAGGGGGCGGCTACACCTTC.